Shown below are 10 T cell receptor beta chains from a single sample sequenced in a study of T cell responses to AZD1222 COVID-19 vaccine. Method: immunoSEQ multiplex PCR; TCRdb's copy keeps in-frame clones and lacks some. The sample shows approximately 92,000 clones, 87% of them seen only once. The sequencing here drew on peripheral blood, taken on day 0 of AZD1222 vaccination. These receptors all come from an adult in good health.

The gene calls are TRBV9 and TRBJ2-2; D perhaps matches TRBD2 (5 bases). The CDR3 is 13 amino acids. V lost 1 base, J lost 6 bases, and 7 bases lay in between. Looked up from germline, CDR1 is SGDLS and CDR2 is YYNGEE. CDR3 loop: CASSVWGAGELFF. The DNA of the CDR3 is TGTGCCAGCAGCGTATGGGGAGCCGGGGAGCTGTTTTTT.

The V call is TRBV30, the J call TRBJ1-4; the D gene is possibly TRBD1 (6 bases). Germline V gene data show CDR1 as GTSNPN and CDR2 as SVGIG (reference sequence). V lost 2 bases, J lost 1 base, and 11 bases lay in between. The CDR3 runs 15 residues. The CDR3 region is CAWSWGRGTNEKLFF. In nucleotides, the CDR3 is TGTGCCTGGAGTTGGGGGCGAGGAACTAATGAAAAACTGTTTTTT.

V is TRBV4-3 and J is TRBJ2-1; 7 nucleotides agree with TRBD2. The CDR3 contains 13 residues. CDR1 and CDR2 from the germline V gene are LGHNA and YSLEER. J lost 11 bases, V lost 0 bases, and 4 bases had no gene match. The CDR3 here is CASSQDRLAQQFF. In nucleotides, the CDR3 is TGCGCCAGCAGCCAAGATCGACTAGCACAGCAGTTCTTC.

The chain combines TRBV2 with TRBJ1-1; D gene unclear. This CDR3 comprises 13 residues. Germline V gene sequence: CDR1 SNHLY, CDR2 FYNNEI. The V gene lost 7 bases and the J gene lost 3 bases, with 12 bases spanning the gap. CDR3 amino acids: CASKPLRYTEAFF. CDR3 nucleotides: TGTGCCAGCAAGCCCCTCCGGTACACTGAAGCTTTCTTT.

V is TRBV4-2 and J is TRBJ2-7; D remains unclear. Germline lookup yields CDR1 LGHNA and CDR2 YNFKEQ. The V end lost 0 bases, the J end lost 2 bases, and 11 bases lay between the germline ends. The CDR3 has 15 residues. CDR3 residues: CASSQEVGFPYEQYF. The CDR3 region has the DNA TGTGCCAGCAGCCAAGAAGTAGGGTTCCCCTACGAGCAGTACTTC.

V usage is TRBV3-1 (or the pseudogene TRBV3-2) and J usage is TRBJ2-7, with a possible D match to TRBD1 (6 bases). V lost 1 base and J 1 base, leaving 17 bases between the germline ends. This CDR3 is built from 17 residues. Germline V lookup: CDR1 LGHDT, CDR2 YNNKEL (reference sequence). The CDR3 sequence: CASSQGHGAGESYEQYF. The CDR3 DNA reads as TGTGCCAGCAGCCAAGGGCATGGGGCAGGGGAATCCTACGAGCAGTACTTC.

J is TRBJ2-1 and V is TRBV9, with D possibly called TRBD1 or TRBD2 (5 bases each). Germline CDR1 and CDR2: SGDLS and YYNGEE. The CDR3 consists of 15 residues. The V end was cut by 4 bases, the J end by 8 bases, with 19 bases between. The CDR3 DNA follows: TGTGCCAGCAGCCCGGAAGGGGAGCCCTGGGATGAGCAGTTCTTC. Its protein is CASSPEGEPWDEQFF.

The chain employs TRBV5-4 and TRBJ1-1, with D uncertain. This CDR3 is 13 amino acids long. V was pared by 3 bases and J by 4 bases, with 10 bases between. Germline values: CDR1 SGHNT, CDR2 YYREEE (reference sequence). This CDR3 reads CASSSAFGTEAFF. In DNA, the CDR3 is TGTGCCAGCAGCTCTGCATTTGGCACTGAAGCTTTCTTT.

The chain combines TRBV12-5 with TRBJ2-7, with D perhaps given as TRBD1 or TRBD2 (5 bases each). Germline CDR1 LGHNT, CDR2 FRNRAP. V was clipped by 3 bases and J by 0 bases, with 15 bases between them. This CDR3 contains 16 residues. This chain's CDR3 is CASGFNPGRHSYEQYF. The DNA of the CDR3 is TGTGCTAGTGGTTTCAACCCGGGACGGCACTCCTACGAGCAGTACTTC.

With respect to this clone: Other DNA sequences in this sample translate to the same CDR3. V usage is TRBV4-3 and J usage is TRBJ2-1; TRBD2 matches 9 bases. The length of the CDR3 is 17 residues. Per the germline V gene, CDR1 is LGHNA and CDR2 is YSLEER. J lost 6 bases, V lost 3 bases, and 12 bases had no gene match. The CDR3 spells CASSHDNAGGAINEQFF. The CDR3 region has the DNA TGCGCCAGCAGCCATGACAATGCGGGGGGGGCGATCAATGAGCAGTTCTTC.